The clone carrying this TCR beta chain was seen many times. As yet, its antigen is unknown. TCRdb itself ran the RT-PCR reads through MiXCR, one entry per CDR3 protein. The data contain around 200,000 distinct CDR3 sequences, around 8.8% of them seen just once; the ten biggest clones take up 9.5% to 13%. This sample is drawn from a study of response to subunit inactivated influenza vaccine. Study-level results: Few new T cells, the authors suggested, are recruited by each seasonal influenza vaccination.

The CDR3 has 14 residues. In germline, CDR1 is SGHRS, CDR2 YFSETQ. V dropped 0 bases and J dropped 0 bases, with 6 bases sitting between them. This receptor was taken from a man between 45 and 60 years old who received an inactivated influenza vaccine. Sequencing was performed on non-naive T cells sorted from PBMCs, taken on the day of vaccination. The J gene is TRBJ1-1, the V gene TRBV5-1; D is unclear. The CDR3 sequence is CASSLGALNTEAFF. The CDR3 coding sequence is TGCGCCAGCAGCTTGGGGGCTCTGAACACTGAAGCTTTCTTT.